This T cell receptor beta chain was sequenced during a study of blood T cell repertoires in COVID-19. Study-wide background: In each case, the material was cDNA or gDNA derived from T cells, B-cell-depleted T cells, or PBMCs.

Sequencing was performed with immunoSEQ multiplex PCR; in TCRdb, only in-frame clones are kept and a portion is missing. The sample has a few hundred thousand clones, 89% seen once. V shed 8 bases, J shed 8 bases, and the junction held 4 bases outside the gene matches. This CDR3 contains 13 residues. The sequencing sample was made of PBMCs or T cells enriched from blood (not recorded which). The receptor's source is a woman in her twenties or thirties who had recovered from COVID-19. V and J are TRBV12-3 or TRBV12-4 and TRBJ1-4; 11 bases map to TRBD1. Here the CDR3 reads CASGQGAREKLFF. The CDR3 coding sequence is TGTGCCAGCGGACAGGGGGCGCGGGAAAAACTGTTTTTT.